This T cell receptor (beta chain) was recovered during a study of shared clonotypes between healthy human individuals. Germline V gene sequence: CDR1 SGHTA, CDR2 FQGTGA. V was pared by 5 bases and J by 4 bases, with 8 bases between. The CDR3 contains 13 residues. Here immunoSEQ multiplex PCR was the method, and the copy in TCRdb shows in-frame clones only, minus some. In the table there are about 1.1 million clones, approximately 75% of which are singletons. Study conclusions and caveats: The researchers took only blood, and tissue repertoires probably look different. Generally, estimated richness proved larger in naive subsets than it did in memory subsets.

The study separated CD4+ cells into CD45RA+ naive and CD45RA-negative memory subsets. With regard to this clone: What it recognizes is unknown.

The sequence came from a man aged 18 to 30 in good health. Some clones in this sample may be carry-over from other donors' samples. Sequenced: memory CD4+ T cells from PBMCs. Subset noted: CD45RA-negative fraction. The chain couples TRBV7-3 to TRBJ2-2; D unclear. The CDR3 coding sequence is TGTGCCAGCAGCCGAACCGGCACCGGGGAGCTGTTTTTT. The encoded protein is CASSRTGTGELFF.